The T cell receptor beta chain described here comes from a study of T cells expressing NK-cell markers. Using the 5' RACE reads, TCRdb records one entry per CDR3 protein without DNA. The repertoire table contains 150,000 to 200,000 distinct CDR3 sequences. This CDR3 region has 16 residues. CDR1 KGHSH and CDR2 LQKENI come from the germline V gene. The sequencing sample was made of blood T cells: a sorted CD56 or NKG2C T cell subset, CD4+ or CD8+ T cells, or bulk PBMC T cells (not recorded which). This chain links TRBV18 with TRBJ2-5; TCRdb returns TRBD2, unconfirmable since there is no DNA. The receptor's source is a woman aged 18 to 75 in good health. CDR3 sequence: CASSQSTSGASETQYF.